A single sample gave rise to the 9 T cell receptor beta chains below, sequenced in a study of T cells in Graves' hyperthyroidism and ophthalmopathy. Amplification targeted TCR beta CDR3 regions from RNA transcripts. First-round RT-PCR targeting the TCR CDR3 was performed with the HTBI primer set. TCRdb re-called the multiplex PCR reads through MiXCR, storing one row per CDR3 protein. The data show a few hundred thousand distinct CDR3 sequences, less than 25% seen once. Sequencing was carried out using blood. These receptors were collected from a man younger than 30 with Graves' hyperthyroidism.

This clonotype occurred many times. The chain carries TRBV28 and TRBJ1-5; possible D gene TRBD1, 5 bases. The V gene's germline CDR1 is MDHEN and CDR2 SYDVKM. V was cut by 3 bases and J by 0 bases, with 12 bases left in between. The CDR3 runs to 16 residues. In nucleotides, the CDR3 is TGTGCCAGCAGTTTTTTGAAAGGGGATAGCAATCAGCCCCAGCATTTT. It translates to CASSFLKGDSNQPQHF.

This clonotype has ten or more counts. Its ends do not fully match the called genes, so a read error is possible. The chain couples TRBV6-5 to TRBJ2-7; D might be TRBD1 or TRBD2, each matching 5 bases. There are 14 residues in the CDR3. Germline CDR1 MNHEY, CDR2 SVGAGI. The CDR3: CASSHSRGAYEQYF. CDR3 nucleotide sequence: TGTGCCAGCAGTCACTCGAGGGGAGCCTACGAGCAGTACTTC.

This clonotype appeared many times. This rearrangement joins TRBV3-1 to TRBJ1-1; a possible D gene is TRBD1 (5 bases). Per germline, CDR1 LGHDT and CDR2 YNNKEL (reference sequence). V shed 1 base and J shed 0 bases, with 9 bases lying between them. This CDR3 has 15 residues. CDR3 sequence: CASSQGGRMNTEAFF. The CDR3 nucleotides are TGTGCCAGCAGCCAAGGGGGACGCATGAACACTGAAGCTTTCTTT.

This clonotype was detected many times. The J gene is TRBJ2-2, the V gene TRBV19, with a possible D match to TRBD1 (6 bases). The CDR3 has 15 residues. Trimming shortened V by 3 bases and J by 5 bases, and 13 bases separated the two germline ends. Germline CDR1 and CDR2: LNHDA and SQIVND (reference sequence). The CDR3 here is CASSIHIGQTGELFF. The CDR3 DNA follows: TGTGCCAGTAGTATCCACATAGGACAGACCGGGGAGCTGTTTTTT.

This chain joins TRBV24-1 and TRBJ1-2; no clear D. Germline V gives CDR1 KGHDR, CDR2 SFDVKD. The V gene lost 3 bases and the J gene lost 2 bases, with 6 bases spanning the gap. The CDR3 has 13 residues. The CDR3 region is CATSDVVNYGYTF. CDR3 in DNA: TGTGCCACCAGTGATGTTGTGAACTATGGCTACACCTTC.

This clonotype was seen at least ten times. The V call is TRBV12-3 or TRBV12-4, the J call TRBJ2-7, with D tentatively TRBD2 (5 bases). V was shortened by 4 bases and J by 7 bases, with 8 bases between the two germline ends. The CDR3 contains 11 residues. The CDR3 region is CASSSPGEQYF. CDR3 nucleotide sequence: TGTGCCAGCAGTTCCCCGGGGGAGCAGTACTTC.

This clonotype showed up many times. V is TRBV28 and J is TRBJ2-2, with D maybe TRBD2 (5 bases). Germline V gives CDR1 MDHEN, CDR2 SYDVKM. The V end was cut by 8 bases, the J end by 0 bases, with 10 bases between. This CDR3 spans 14 amino acids. The CDR3 sequence: CASLKRTNTGELFF. CDR3 nucleotide sequence: TGTGCCAGCCTCAAGCGGACGAACACCGGGGAGCTGTTTTTT.

This clonotype was counted many times. Sequence at one end of the junction differs from germline and may be a read error. V is TRBV15 and J is TRBJ2-7, with 8 bases matching TRBD2. This CDR3 spans 13 amino acids. Per the germline V gene, CDR1 is LNHNV and CDR2 is YYDKDF (reference sequence). Written as DNA, the CDR3 is TGTGCCACTTCACCACTAGCGGACTACGAGCAGTACTTT. Amino acids: CATSPLADYEQYF. The whole variable domain, filled in from reference TRBV15 and TRBJ2-7, reads DAMVIQNPRYQVTQFGKPVTLSCSQTLNHNVMYWYQQKSSQAPKLLFHYYDKDFNNEADTPDNFQSRRPNTSFCFLDIRSPGLGDTAMYLCATSPLADYEQYFGPGTRLTVT.

The table lists this clonotype with a few counts. This chain connects TRBV2 to TRBJ2-7, with 8 bases that match TRBD2. CDR3 length: 13 amino acids. The ends lost 7 bases at V and 3 bases at J; junction bases unmatched: 5. The germline V gene has CDR1 SNHLY and CDR2 FYNNEI. CDR3 in amino acids: CASIRTSIYEQYF. CDR3 coding DNA: TGTGCCAGCATCAGGACTAGCATCTACGAGCAGTACTTC.